This passage covers 20 T cell receptor beta chains from one sample sequenced in a study of tumor-infiltrating lymphocytes in primary liver carcinoma. Between about 17 and 34 mg of unsorted bulk tissue served as the source from which RNA and DNA were co-extracted. Total RNA amounting to 500 ng was the source from which TCR beta cDNA was made with a constant-region primer. Libraries of TCR beta came from three nested multiplex PCR rounds with slightly modified ARM-PCR. TRBV1-TRBV30 forward and Cbeta reverse primers drove the first two roughly 11-cycle rounds. TCRdb re-called the multiplex PCR reads through MiXCR, storing one row per CDR3 protein. Of approximately 100,000 distinct CDR3 sequences in the sample, around 66% were seen once. Sequenced material: liver tumor tissue from sampling region 2. Subset noted: tumor region T2, inferior pole. Receptors originate from an older woman with primary liver carcinoma and hepatitis B virus infection.

In regard to this clonotype: This sequence may be a read error, since a much larger clone differs from it by one base. The rearrangement joins TRBV7-8 to TRBJ1-4; a possible D gene is TRBD1 (5 bases). This CDR3 is built from 15 residues. Germline CDR1 reads SGHVS; CDR2 reads FQNEAQ. Trimming removed 5 bases at V and 4 bases at J, with 14 bases between. The chain's CDR3 is CASSSRDGSNEKLFF. The CDR3 DNA reads as TGTGCCAGCAGCAGCCGGGACGGAAGTAATGAAAAACTGTTTTTT.

The table lists this clonotype with a count of one. CDR3 DNA sequence: TGCAGCGTTATTCCTCGGACTAGCACAGATACGCAGTATTTT. This gives the protein CSVIPRTSTDTQYF. This chain links TRBV29-1 with TRBJ2-3; D perhaps matches TRBD2 (5 bases). The CDR3 runs to 14 residues. The V and J ends lost 5 bases and 0 bases respectively, with 12 bases between them. Looked up from germline, CDR1 is SQVTM and CDR2 is ANQGSEA.

Concerning this clonotype itself: One end of the junction varies from germline; a read error may be responsible. V is TRBV11-2 and J is TRBJ2-7; 10 bases align to TRBD2. Germline CDR1 SGHAT, CDR2 FQNNGV. The CDR3 sequence is 13 residues long. In DNA, the CDR3 is TGTGCCAGCAGAAGCCTAGCGGGAGTACAGCGGTACTTT. It encodes CASRSLAGVQRYF.

This chain links TRBV4-2 with TRBJ1-5; TRBD1 might be the D (6 bases). CDR3 length: 19 residues. V was pared by 6 bases and J by 0 bases, with 24 bases between. In germline, CDR1 is LGHNA, CDR2 YNFKEQ. This CDR3 reads CASSRTAGKQDSSNQPQHF. The CDR3 nucleotides read TGTGCCAGCAGTCGGACAGCTGGAAAACAGGATTCTAGCAATCAGCCCCAGCATTTT.

This clonotype was counted a single time. An end of the junction does not agree with germline; a read error may underlie this. This chain connects TRBV11-2 to TRBJ2-5; 9 nucleotides match TRBD1. This CDR3 is built from 13 residues. In germline, CDR1 is SGHAT, CDR2 FQNNGV. The chain's CDR3 is CASGRDREETQHF. Here the CDR3 DNA reads TGTGCCAGCGGCCGGGACAGGGAGGAGACCCAGCACTTC.

Remarks on this clonotype: Without the conserved terminal phenylalanine or tryptophan, this CDR3 likely stems from a read error. V usage is TRBV4-2 and J usage is TRBJ2-3; 7 bases agree with TRBD2. The CDR3 is 18 amino acids. The V gene's germline CDR1 is LGHNA and CDR2 YNFKEQ. V dropped 2 bases and J dropped 3; count of bases not matched to a gene: 14. Written as DNA, the CDR3 is TGTGCCAGCAGCCAATTAGGGCTAGCGGCAGCCAGAACAGATACGCAGTATTAT. It specifies CASSQLGLAAARTDTQYY.

The sample holds many counts of this clonotype. The rearrangement joins TRBV12-3 or TRBV12-4 to TRBJ2-7, with D perhaps TRBD2 (7 bases). The V end was cut by 6 bases, the J end by 4 bases, with 19 bases between. The CDR3 is 15 residues long. The CDR3 spells CASRKTRGAQYEQYF. DNA of the CDR3: TGTGCCAGCAGGAAAACCCGGGGGGCCCAATACGAGCAGTACTTC.

This clonotype came up many times. This rearrangement joins TRBV5-4 to TRBJ2-7; 7 positions match TRBD1. Germline lookup yields CDR1 SGHNT and CDR2 YYREEE (reference sequence). Trimming cost V 3 bases and J 2 bases; bases outside gene matches: 5. This CDR3 has 14 amino acids. The CDR3 protein is CASSSGTDPYEQYF. The DNA for the CDR3 is TGTGCCAGCAGCTCCGGGACAGATCCCTACGAGCAGTACTTC.

This clonotype was observed at least ten times. The chain employs TRBV6-1 and TRBJ2-7; 9 nucleotides align to TRBD2. The CDR3 length is 15 residues. Trimming at V came to 5 bases and at J to 0 bases, leaving 5 bases not matched to a gene. Per the germline V gene, CDR1 is MNHNS and CDR2 is SASEGT. The CDR3, as DNA: TGTGCCAGCAGTCCCCGGACTAGCGACTCCTACGAGCAGTACTTC. Protein product: CASSPRTSDSYEQYF.

Concerning this clonotype: A much larger clone differs by one base, so this may be a read error. J is TRBJ2-3 and V is TRBV5-6; D gene uncertain. Germline V CDR1 and CDR2: SGHDT, YYEEEE. The CDR3 is made up of 13 amino acids. The CDR3 nucleotides are TGTGCCAGCAGCTTGGGAAGCAAAGATACGCAGTATTTT. It encodes CASSLGSKDTQYF.

J is TRBJ2-3 and V is TRBV7-9, with D possibly being TRBD2 (6 bases). V was pared by 5 bases and J by 5 bases, with 17 bases between. The germline gives CDR1 SEHNR, CDR2 FQNEAQ (reference sequence). The CDR3 runs 15 residues. This CDR3 is CASSPGHPGVDTQYF. The CDR3 DNA is TGTGCCAGCAGCCCGGGCCACCCGGGGGTAGATACGCAGTATTTT.

A remark on this clonotype: A junction end diverges from the germline sequence, so it may reflect a read error. The rearrangement uses TRBV6-5 and TRBJ1-2; D not certain. Germline lookup yields CDR1 MNHEY and CDR2 SVGAGI. The CDR3 has 13 amino acids. CDR3: CSSSYVPNYCYTF. CDR3 bases: TGTTCCAGCAGTTACGTTCCGAACTATTGCTACACCTTC.

The genes are TRBV2 and TRBJ2-2; 9 nucleotides line up with TRBD2. This CDR3 has 12 amino acids. Trimming took 8 bases from V and 6 from J; bases not matched to a gene: 1. Germline CDR1 reads SNHLY; CDR2 reads FYNNEI. CDR3 in amino acids: CASRGGAGELFF. CDR3 in DNA: TGTGCCAGCCGCGGGGGGGCCGGGGAGCTGTTTTTT.

This sequence joins TRBV11-2 and TRBJ2-5; D is possibly TRBD2 (5 bases). This CDR3 region has 14 residues. Trimming shortened V by 6 bases and J by 7 bases, and 18 bases separated the two germline ends. Germline assignment: CDR1 SGHAT and CDR2 FQNNGV. This chain's CDR3 is CASSWRRGEGTQYF. CDR3 nucleotides: TGTGCCAGCAGTTGGAGACGGGGAGAAGGGACCCAGTACTTC.

As for this clonotype: Compared with germline, one end of the junction differs, possibly owing to a read error. The chain couples TRBV7-9 to TRBJ2-1, with D possibly matching TRBD2 (6 bases). Germline V gene sequence: CDR1 SEHNR, CDR2 FQNEAQ (reference sequence). This CDR3 has 15 amino acids. For the CDR3, the DNA is TGTGCCAGAAGCTTAGGCTCGGGGGACTTCAATGGGCAGTTCTTC. Translation gives CARSLGSGDFNGQFF.

In the case of this clonotype: The missing conserved phenylalanine or tryptophan at the end of this CDR3 makes a read error likely. The rearrangement joins TRBV11-2 to TRBJ2-1, with no clear D. Germline CDR1 and CDR2: SGHAT and FQNNGV. This CDR3 is 15 amino acids long. The CDR3 sequence: CACSLRTDSYNEQFI. CDR3 in DNA: TGTGCCTGCAGCTTACGCACGGACTCCTACAATGAGCAGTTCATC.

This clonotype qualifies as medium-sized (0.01 to 0.1%). V gene TRBV11-2 combines with J gene TRBJ1-1; 9 nucleotides match TRBD1. The CDR3 spans 13 residues. Germline V gene lookup returns CDR1 SGHAT and CDR2 FQNNGV. Trimming at V came to 2 bases and at J to 11 bases, leaving 6 bases not matched to a gene. CDR3: CASSLTGGRGAFF. CDR3 nucleotides: TGTGCCAGCAGCTTAACAGGGGGCAGAGGGGCTTTCTTT.

The gene calls are TRBV6-1 and TRBJ2-3, with TRBD2 identical over 10 bases. CDR3 length: 14 residues. Germline CDR1 is MNHNS and CDR2 is SASEGT. The CDR3 sequence: CESSIAGGTDTQYF. The CDR3 nucleotides read TGTGAAAGCAGTATAGCGGGAGGAACAGATACGCAGTATTTT.

On this clonotype itself: The junction does not match germline at one end; this may be a read error. This chain uses TRBV11-2 with TRBJ2-1; D uncertain. Germline V lookup: CDR1 SGHAT, CDR2 FQNNGV. CDR3 length equals 12 residues. The DNA of the CDR3 is TGTGCCAACAGATTCACAGACAATGAGCAGTCCTTC. This translates into CANRFTDNEQSF.

Note on this clonotype: One end of the junction is discordant with germline, which a read error may explain. The chain carries TRBV6-1 and TRBJ2-1, with 8 bases identical to TRBD2. Germline lookup yields CDR1 MNHNS and CDR2 SASEGT. This CDR3 is built from 16 residues. In nucleotides, the CDR3 is TGTGTCAGCAGCGCCACTTGCGGGAGGAGGGACAATGAGCAGTTCTTC. Translated: CVSSATCGRRDNEQFF.